The clone carrying this T cell receptor (beta chain) was seen at least ten times. The CDR3 loop spans 12 amino acids. The ends were cut back, 7 bases at V and 4 bases at J, with 13 bases in the middle. The germline gives CDR1 DFQATT, CDR2 SNEGSKA (reference sequence). The data belong to a study of T cells in Graves' hyperthyroidism and ophthalmopathy. Amplified TCR beta CDR3 regions derived from RNA transcripts. An initial round of RT-PCR targeting the TCR CDR3 relied on the HTBI primer set. Using its own MiXCR run on the multiplex PCR reads, TCRdb lists one record per CDR3 protein. The sample records 550,000 to 600,000 distinct CDR3 sequences, 11% to 15% being singletons. Using less than 12 ml of fresh peripheral blood, PBMCs were prepared.

Sequencing was done on a sample of blood. The V gene is TRBV20-1, the J gene TRBJ1-1; a weak D match, TRBD1 (6 bases). The clonotype was recovered from a woman between 18 and 29 years old with Graves' ophthalmopathy. CDR3 bases: TGCAGTGGTACCCAGGGGTTCACTGAAGCTTTCTTT. It specifies CSGTQGFTEAFF.